Following are 3 T cell receptor beta chains from one sample sequenced in a study of blood T cell repertoires in COVID-19. Produced via immunoSEQ multiplex PCR; TCRdb's table is partial and in-frame only. The sample has tens of thousands of clones, around 87% seen once. Sequences were obtained from peripheral blood. All receptors derive from a woman older than 75 with acute or convalescent COVID-19.

The rearrangement links TRBV5-1 to TRBJ1-2; unclear D gene. The CDR3 runs 13 residues. The V end lost 2 bases, the J end lost 2 bases, and 7 bases lay between the germline ends. Germline-derived CDR1 and CDR2 are SGHRS and YFSETQ. CDR3 sequence (DNA): TGCGCCAGCAGCTTAACACAGAACTATGGCTACACCTTC. It translates to CASSLTQNYGYTF.

The rearrangement uses TRBV7-9 and TRBJ1-3; TRBD1 is a possible D gene (5 bases). This CDR3 contains 14 residues. Trimming took 5 bases from V and 3 from J, leaving 11 bases between them. Germline CDR1 reads SEHNR; CDR2 reads FQNEAQ (reference sequence). CDR3 DNA: TGTGCCAGCAGCCCACCGGGACTTGGAAACACCATATATTTT. Translation: CASSPPGLGNTIYF.

The chain links TRBV5-4 to TRBJ2-2, with 8 positions matching TRBD1. The germline V gene encodes CDR1 SGHNT and CDR2 YYREEE (reference sequence). This CDR3 is built from 14 residues. Trimming at V came to 4 bases and at J to 7 bases, leaving 6 bases not matched to a gene. The CDR3 protein is CASSGGTGGGELFF. Here the CDR3 DNA reads TGTGCCAGCAGCGGGGGGACAGGCGGCGGGGAGCTGTTTTTT. Together with reference TRBV5-4 and TRBJ2-2, the CDR3 gives the full variable domain: ETGVTQSPTHLIKTRGQQVTLRCSSQSGHNTVSWYQQALGQGPQFIFQYYREEENGRGNFPPRFSGLQFPNYSSELNVNALELDDSALYLCASSGGTGGGELFFGEGSRLTVL.